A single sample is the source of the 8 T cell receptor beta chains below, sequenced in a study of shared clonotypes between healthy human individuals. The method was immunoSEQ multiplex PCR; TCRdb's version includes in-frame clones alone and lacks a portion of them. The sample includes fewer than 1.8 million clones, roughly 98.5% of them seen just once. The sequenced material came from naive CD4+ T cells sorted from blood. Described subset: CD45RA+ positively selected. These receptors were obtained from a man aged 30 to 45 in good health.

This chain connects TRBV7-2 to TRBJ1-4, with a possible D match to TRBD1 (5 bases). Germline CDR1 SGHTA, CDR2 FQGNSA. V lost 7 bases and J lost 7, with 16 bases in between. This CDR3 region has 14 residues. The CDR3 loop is CASKLLGGAEKLFF. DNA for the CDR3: TGTGCCAGCAAACTACTGGGGGGAGCTGAAAAACTGTTTTTT.

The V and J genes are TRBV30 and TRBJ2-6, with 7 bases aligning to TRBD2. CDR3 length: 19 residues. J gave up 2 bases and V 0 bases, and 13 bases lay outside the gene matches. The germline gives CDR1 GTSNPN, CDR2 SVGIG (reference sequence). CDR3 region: CAWSVYYSREGTGANVLTF. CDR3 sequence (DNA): TGTGCCTGGAGTGTGTATTACTCCAGGGAGGGTACTGGGGCCAACGTCCTGACTTTC.

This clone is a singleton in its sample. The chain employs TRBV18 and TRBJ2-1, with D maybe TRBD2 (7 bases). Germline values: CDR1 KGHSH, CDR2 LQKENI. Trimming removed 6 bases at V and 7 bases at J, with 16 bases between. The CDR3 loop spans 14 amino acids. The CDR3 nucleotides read TGTGCCAGCTCCGACGGGGGGCGCACGAATGAGCAGTTCTTC. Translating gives CASSDGGRTNEQFF. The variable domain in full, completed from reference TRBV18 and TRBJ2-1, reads NAGVMQNPRHLVRRRGQEARLRCSPMKGHSHVYWYRQLPEEGLKFMVYLQKENIIDESGMPKERFSAEFPKEGPSILRIQQVVRGDSAAYFCASSDGGRTNEQFFGPGTRLTVL.

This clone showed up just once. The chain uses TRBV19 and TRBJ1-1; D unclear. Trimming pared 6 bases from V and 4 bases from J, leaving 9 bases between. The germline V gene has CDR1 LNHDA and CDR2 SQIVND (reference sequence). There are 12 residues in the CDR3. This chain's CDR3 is CASRTSPTEAFF. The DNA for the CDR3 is TGTGCCAGTAGGACATCGCCCACTGAAGCTTTCTTT.

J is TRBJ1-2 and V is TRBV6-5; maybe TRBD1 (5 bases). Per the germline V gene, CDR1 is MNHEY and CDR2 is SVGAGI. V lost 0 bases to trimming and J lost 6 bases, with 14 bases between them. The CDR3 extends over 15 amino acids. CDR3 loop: CASSYSGREGNGYTF. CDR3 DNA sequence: TGTGCCAGCAGTTACTCGGGCAGGGAAGGGAATGGCTACACCTTC.

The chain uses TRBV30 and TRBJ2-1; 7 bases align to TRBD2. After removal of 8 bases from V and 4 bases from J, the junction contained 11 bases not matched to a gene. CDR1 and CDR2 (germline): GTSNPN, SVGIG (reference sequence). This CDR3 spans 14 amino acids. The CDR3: CARSGTTLYNEQFF. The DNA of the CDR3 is TGTGCCAGAAGCGGGACGACTTTATACAATGAGCAGTTCTTC.

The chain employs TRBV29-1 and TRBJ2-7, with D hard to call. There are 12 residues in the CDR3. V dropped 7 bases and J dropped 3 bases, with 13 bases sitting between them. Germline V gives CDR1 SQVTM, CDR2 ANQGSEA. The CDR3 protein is CSASLDVYEQYF. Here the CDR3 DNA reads TGCAGCGCCTCCCTGGATGTCTACGAGCAGTACTTC.

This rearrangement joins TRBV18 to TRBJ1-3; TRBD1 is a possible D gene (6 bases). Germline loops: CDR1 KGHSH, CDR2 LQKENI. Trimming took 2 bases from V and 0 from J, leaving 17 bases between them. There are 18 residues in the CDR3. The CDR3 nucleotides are TGTGCCAGCTCACCATTGGGGGCGCCTTCTAGCTCTGGAAACACCATATATTTT. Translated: CASSPLGAPSSSGNTIYF.